The TCR beta chain under discussion was sequenced for a study of regulatory T cells in long-lasting Graves disease (TCRdb year 2021). Notes on the research overall: To count as having persistent Graves' disease, a patient had to have received antithyroid drug treatment for over 5 years with TSH receptor autoantibodies remaining persistently positive. This study used TCR sequencing and RNA sequencing of peripheral blood to compare persistent Graves' disease patients against newly diagnosed Graves' disease patients. The study was conducted in China and was registered as a clinical trial. A total of 33 samples underwent TCR sequencing, from 13 patients with persistent Graves' disease and about 20 patients with newly diagnosed Graves' disease. Antithyroid drugs had been taken for 10 to 13 years on average by persistent Graves' disease patients in the clinical cohort. The research as a whole found: Persistent patients shared more public clonotypes among themselves (2,741) than newly diagnosed patients did (nearly 1,000). TRBV28, TRBJ1-2 and TRBJ2-5 were preferentially used in persistent disease, while TRBV20-1 and TRBJ2-1 were favored in newly diagnosed disease. Peripheral blood alone was examined, since thyroid tissue, which constituted the primary lesion, could not be accessed. Sequencing and analysis were limited to the TCR beta chain. The small sample size was acknowledged by the authors as a limitation that may reduce accuracy. Lower TCR Shannon entropy and fewer highly expanded clones were observed in persistent Graves' disease patients than in newly diagnosed patients, which suggested clonal expansion.

This specimen's time point label, per the study, means: persistent/refractory GD, antithyroid drugs over 5 years with positive TRAb. For both TCR sequencing and RNA sequencing, RNA was extracted from PBMCs using TRIzol. The diagnosis of Graves' disease followed American Thyroid Association guidelines. Patients were recruited from an endocrinology department in Xi'an, China. Each patient gave approximately 9.7 milliliters of peripheral blood, collected in an EDTA anticoagulant tube. Ficoll Paque Plus density gradient separation was used to isolate PBMCs, and no further T cell sorting was performed. An Agilent 2100 Bioanalyzer and agarose gel were used to check RNA quality, and a NanoDrop 2000 was used to measure RNA concentration. Only a few counts were recorded for this clonotype. The antigen it recognizes is unknown. Qualities for individual bases were not recorded, and no much larger clone is one base off.

Library creation used multiplex PCR. Reads for this sample came from an Illumina HiSeq 4000. TCR beta libraries were built with iRepertoire HTBI primers and Arm-PCR amplification of CDR3 regions. Gel purification was performed on PCR products prior to sequencing. Processing in the source paper ran as follows. A total of 62 TRBV and some 15 TRBJ segments were identified across samples and were used for gene usage analysis of CDR3 amino acid clonotypes. COPE and FqMerger were used to merge filtered high-quality paired reads into contigs. BLAST was used to align contigs to IMGT TRBV, TRBD and TRBJ reference genes, with CDR3 defined following IMGT. Any clonotype with a frequency above 0.1% was counted as a highly expanded clone. Shannon entropy was used to measure repertoire diversity, and the Gini coefficient was used to measure V-J evenness. Clonotypes shared by more than one individual were considered public. TCRdb reran the public reads through fastp at Q25 and MiXCR, keeping productive beta chains. Every CDR3 protein is listed once, alongside the most common genes and DNA of its rows. TCRdb assigned the V and J calls; the authors' analysis was not used. The sample table holds some 450,000 distinct CDR3 sequences, of which around 20% were seen once. Roughly 30% of the sample is in the top ten clones.

CDR1 and CDR2, per the germline V gene, are ENHRY and SYGVKD. The CDR3 contains 18 residues, cysteine and phenylalanine counted. Just CDR3 DNA is preserved here, 54 bases in frame from base 1. The V end loses 6 bases and the J end loses 1 base, and a stretch of 25 bases separates them. The chain uses TRBV10-3 and TRBJ2-7; perhaps TRBD2 is the D gene, with 6 bases matching. The specimen comprised peripheral blood mononuclear cells (PBMCs), sampled when the disease was refractory, from a patient treated with antithyroid drugs. The source of this sequence is a female donor with Graves disease. In nucleotide form, the sequence is TGTGCCATCAGCCGACCCTTAGCGGAAACAAGGTTGTCCTACGAGCAGTACTTC. This encodes CAISRPLAETRLSYEQYF.